This is a list of T cell receptor beta chains from one sample in a study of T cells in Graves' hyperthyroidism and ophthalmopathy. TCRdb re-derived calls from the multiplex PCR reads in MiXCR, one entry per CDR3 protein. The table records 340,000 or so distinct CDR3 sequences, under 25% of them present only once. The sample was blood. These receptors came from a woman aged 45-60 years with Graves' hyperthyroidism. Both conserved end residues are part of each CDR3. Each record gives: D gene, V gene, J gene, clone size, CDR3 DNA, CDR3 protein. A D gene is named only where the DNA matches it firmly. Clone size is stated in some rows and not others, as once, few, many or a class when expanded.

-	TRBV5-1	TRBJ2-6	many	TGCGCCAGCAGCTTAGACTCTGGGGCCAACGTCCTGACTTTC	CASSLDSGANVLTF
TRBD2	TRBV2	TRBJ2-7	many	TGTGCCAGCAGTGAATCTGCTAGCGGGAGAACTAGGCAGTACTTC	CASSESASGRTRQYF
-	TRBV12-3/TRBV12-4	TRBJ1-1	many	TGTGCCAGCAGTTTTAGGGGGTCGAACACTGAAGCTTTCTTT	CASSFRGSNTEAFF
-	TRBV9	TRBJ1-1	many	TGTGCCAGCAGCGTTACTGTGGGTCATACTGAAGCTTTCTTT	CASSVTVGHTEAFF
TRBD1	TRBV5-4	TRBJ1-1	-	TGTGCCAGCAGCTTCAGGGGGAGGGACACTGAAGCTTTCTTT	CASSFRGRDTEAFF
-	TRBV11-3	TRBJ1-5	-	TGTGCCAGCAGCTTAGATAAGGGGGACTTCAACAATAGCGGTCAGCCCCAGCATTTT	CASSLDKGDFNNSGQPQHF
-	TRBV10-3	TRBJ1-6	-	TGTGCCATCAGTGATTCGGTGGGGCGGGGGAATTCACCCCTCCACTTT	CAISDSVGRGNSPLHF
TRBD1	TRBV20-1	TRBJ1-6	-	TGCAGTGCTAGTGTGACCGGGACAGGGGATTCACCCCTCCACTTT	CSASVTGTGDSPLHF
-	TRBV7-8	TRBJ2-5	-	TGTGCCAGCAGCATCGGAGGAGAGACCCAGTACTTC	CASSIGGETQYF
-	TRBV20-1	TRBJ1-1	many	TGCAGTGCTAGGTCATCAGGGGACACTGAAGCTTTCTTT	CSARSSGDTEAFF
-	TRBV5-4	TRBJ1-2	few	TGTGCCAGCACCCCCGACCGGGGGGCCGATGGCTACACCTTC	CASTPDRGADGYTF
-	TRBV28	TRBJ2-7	many	TGTGCCAGCAGTTTATTGGATTCCAGCTCCTACGAGCAGTACTTC	CASSLLDSSSYEQYF
-	TRBV12-3/TRBV12-4	TRBJ1-5	once	TGTGCCAGCAGTTTAGGACTGTTTCTACAGCATTTT	CASSLGLFLQHF
TRBD1	TRBV20-1	TRBJ1-1	many	TGCAGTGCTAACGCAGGGGGGGGTGAAGCTTTCTTT	CSANAGGGEAFF
-	TRBV11-3	TRBJ2-2	many	TGTGCCAGCAGCTTATCAGGGGGGGAGCTGTTTTTT	CASSLSGGELFF
-	TRBV27	TRBJ2-3	many	TGTGCCAGCAGTTTATCGGGGTGGACCGTATCGCTCGATACGCAGTATTTT	CASSLSGWTVSLDTQYF
TRBD1	TRBV5-1	TRBJ1-4	many	TGCGCCAGCAGCCCGATCCCGGGACAGTATGAAAAACTGTTTTTT	CASSPIPGQYEKLFF
TRBD1	TRBV3-1	TRBJ2-5	many	TGTGCCAGCAGCCAACAATGGACAGGGGGGCAAGAGACCCAGTACTTC	CASSQQWTGGQETQYF
TRBD1	TRBV24-1	TRBJ2-4	many	TGTGCCACCAGTGATCAAACAGGGGGCCAAAACATTCAGTACTTC	CATSDQTGGQNIQYF
-	TRBV5-6	TRBJ2-7	many	TGTGCCAGCAGCTTGGTTTACGGCATCGGCGAGCAGTACTTC	CASSLVYGIGEQYF
-	TRBV6-2/TRBV6-3	TRBJ1-1	many	TGTGCCAGCAGTTACACTTTAAACACTGAAGCTTTCTTT	CASSYTLNTEAFF
-	TRBV3-1	TRBJ1-5	many	TGTGCCAGCAGCCAAGGGCCGGGGCCCCAGCATTTT	CASSQGPGPQHF
TRBD1	TRBV5-6	TRBJ2-7	-	TGTGCCAGCACCTTGGGATACAGGGGGCCCTACGAGCAGTACTTC	CASTLGYRGPYEQYF
-	TRBV11-1	TRBJ2-1	many	TGTGCCAGCAGCTTTGGAGGGTCCAATGAGCAGTTCTTC	CASSFGGSNEQFF
-	TRBV3-1	TRBJ1-3	few	TGTGCCAGCAGCCGAGCCGGATGGGGTGCCGTAAACACCATATATTTT	CASSRAGWGAVNTIYF
-	TRBV24-1	TRBJ1-5	many	TGTGCCACCAGTTCCGACAGCCACAATCAGCCCCAGCATTTT	CATSSDSHNQPQHF
-	TRBV10-3	TRBJ2-7	many	TGTGCCATCAGTGAGTCGGAGGGTATCGAGCAGTACTTC	CAISESEGIEQYF
TRBD1	TRBV7-8	TRBJ1-1	many	TGTGCCAGCAGCGTCCGGGACAGAAACACTGAAGCTTTCTTT	CASSVRDRNTEAFF
TRBD2	TRBV14	TRBJ2-1	few	TGTGCCAGCAGCCAAGATCTGGCGGGAGTTCTTTCCTCCTACAATGAGCAGTTCTTC	CASSQDLAGVLSSYNEQFF
TRBD1	TRBV7-9	TRBJ1-1	few	TGTGCCAGCACCCTCCGGGGACAGGGTTCCCGCGAAGCTTTCTTT	CASTLRGQGSREAFF
-	TRBV6-1	TRBJ2-5	many	TGTGCCAGCAGACCGGACACCCTCAGGGAGACCCAGTACTTC	CASRPDTLRETQYF
-	TRBV5-1	TRBJ1-2	few	TGCGCCAGCGGCGGGGGGCAGGTAGAATATGGCTACACCTTC	CASGGGQVEYGYTF
-	TRBV7-9	TRBJ2-5	many	TGTGCCAGCAGCTCGCAGGACGGGAGAGAGACCCAGTACTTC	CASSSQDGRETQYF
TRBD1	TRBV28	TRBJ1-4	many	TGTGCCAGCAGTTATACAGGGGCTCCTCGTGAAAAACTGTTTTTT	CASSYTGAPREKLFF
-	TRBV25-1	TRBJ1-1	many	TGTGCCAGCAGTGCTCCGCCGCTCACTGAAGCTTTCTTT	CASSAPPLTEAFF
TRBD1	TRBV12-3/TRBV12-4	TRBJ2-7	-	TGTGCCAGCAGTGGTGGACAGGGTGTGTACGAGCAGTACTTC	CASSGGQGVYEQYF
TRBD1	TRBV16	TRBJ1-5	many	TGTGCCAGCAGCCACGACAGGGGCGGGCAGCCCCAGCATTTT	CASSHDRGGQPQHF
-	TRBV5-1	TRBJ2-5	-	TGCGCCAGCAGCTTTGGTGGGGGAGCAGAGACCCAGTACTTC	CASSFGGGAETQYF
-	TRBV7-2	TRBJ2-4	many	TGTGCCAGCAGCCCGGACAGTCTACTTAACATTCAGTACTTC	CASSPDSLLNIQYF
TRBD1	TRBV30	TRBJ1-2	many	TGTGCCTGGAGTGTACGGACAGGGACATTCTACACCTTC	CAWSVRTGTFYTF
-	TRBV2	TRBJ2-2	-	TGTGCCAGCAGTGAAGAAAGGTGGGGGGCAGGGGCCGGGGAGCTGTTTTTT	CASSEERWGAGAGELFF
-	TRBV9	TRBJ1-1	many	TGTGCCAGCAGCGTAAGGATGAACACTGAAGCTTTCTTT	CASSVRMNTEAFF